This TCR beta chain was identified in a study of shared clonotypes between healthy human individuals. In germline, CDR1 is SGHTA, CDR2 FQGTGA. With 2 bases removed from V and 10 bases from J, the gap between germline ends came to 12 bases. This CDR3 has 14 residues. Sequencing was performed with immunoSEQ multiplex PCR; in TCRdb, only in-frame clones are kept and a portion is missing. The sample contains 2 million or so clones, 85% to 95% of which appear only once. Sequencing was done on a sample of naive CD4+ T cells sorted from blood. The subset denotes: CD45RA+ positively selected. The receptor comes from a young man in good health. This chain links TRBV7-3 with TRBJ1-6; D may be TRBD1 (6 bases). CDR3 loop: CASSLSRGSSPLHF. The CDR3 region has the DNA TGTGCCAGCAGCTTATCCAGGGGCAGCTCACCCCTCCACTTT.